This T cell receptor beta chain is from a study of cytomegalovirus exposure and HLA in healthy donors. Study findings and constraints: Previous analysis showed most TCR beta V segments were productive about 87% or about 30% of the time. Beyond CMV serostatus, there was no information to go on about immune exposure. Associated with cytomegalovirus, according to the listing, were fewer than 200 TCR beta chains. Rarity characterized most TCR sequences, yet some public TCRs appeared in many donors.

The CDR3 consists of 14 residues. From germline, CDR1 is SGHTA and CDR2 FQGNSA. V lost 4 bases, J lost 7 bases, and 9 bases stayed unmatched. For this clone: Antigen: not known.

Primers for the PCR totalled 60 Vbeta and 13 Jbeta. TCRdb keeps only in-frame clones here, not all; method: immunoSEQ multiplex PCR. Among 150,000 to 200,000 clones listed, 82% were seen once. The sequence was collected from a boy between 2 and 10 years old in good health and CMV-seronegative. This rearrangement joins TRBV7-2 to TRBJ1-1; TRBD1 matches 7 bases. Sequenced sample: PBMCs. The CDR3 DNA follows: TGTGCCAGCAGCTCCGTAGGGGGCGAGGGTGAAGCTTTCTTT. It codes for CASSSVGGEGEAFF.